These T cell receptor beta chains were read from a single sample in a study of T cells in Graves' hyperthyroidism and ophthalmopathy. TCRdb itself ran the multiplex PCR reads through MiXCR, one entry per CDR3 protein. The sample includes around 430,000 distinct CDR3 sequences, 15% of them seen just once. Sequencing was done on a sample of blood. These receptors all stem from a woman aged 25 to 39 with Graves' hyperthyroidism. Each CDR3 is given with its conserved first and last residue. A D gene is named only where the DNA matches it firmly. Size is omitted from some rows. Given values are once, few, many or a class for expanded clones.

CDR3 DNA: TGTGCCAGCAGCCTTATGACAGCCGGGAGCGAGCAGTACTTC; CDR3 protein: CASSLMTAGSEQYF; J gene: TRBJ2-7; clone size: many; V gene: TRBV11-2; D gene: NA
CDR3 DNA: TGTGCCACCAGCAGGGGACTAGAGGGGCACGAGCAGTACTTC; CDR3 protein: CATSRGLEGHEQYF; J gene: TRBJ2-7; clone size: few; V gene: TRBV15; D gene: TRBD2
CDR3 DNA: TGTGCCAGCACCTCACCTCTCTCAGGCAGGGGTACAGATACGCAGTATTTT; CDR3 protein: CASTSPLSGRGTDTQYF; J gene: TRBJ2-3; clone size: once; V gene: TRBV12-3/TRBV12-4; D gene: NA
CDR3 DNA: TGTGCCAGCAGTTACTCCAGGGGCTGGGTGAACACTGAAGCTTTCTTT; CDR3 protein: CASSYSRGWVNTEAFF; J gene: TRBJ1-1; clone size: NA; V gene: TRBV6-2/TRBV6-3; D gene: NA
CDR3 DNA: TGTGCCAGCAGTACATTACTCTACGAGCAGTACTTC; CDR3 protein: CASSTLLYEQYF; J gene: TRBJ2-7; clone size: NA; V gene: TRBV28; D gene: NA
CDR3 DNA: TGTGCCAGCAGTTTATGGGGCTCTTACAATGAGCAGTTCTTC; CDR3 protein: CASSLWGSYNEQFF; J gene: TRBJ2-1; clone size: many; V gene: TRBV27; D gene: NA
CDR3 DNA: TGCAGTGCTAGAGGTCGGTACGGACTTAACTATGGCTACACCTTC; CDR3 protein: CSARGRYGLNYGYTF; J gene: TRBJ1-2; clone size: NA; V gene: TRBV20-1; D gene: NA
CDR3 DNA: TGTGCCAGCAGTTCGACACAGTTCACAGATACGCAGTATTTT; CDR3 protein: CASSSTQFTDTQYF; J gene: TRBJ2-3; clone size: many; V gene: TRBV28; D gene: NA
CDR3 DNA: TGTGCCAGCTCTGTCATTCCGGGACTAGCGGACCTTGTAACCTACGAGCAGTACTTC; CDR3 protein: CASSVIPGLADLVTYEQYF; J gene: TRBJ2-7; clone size: NA; V gene: TRBV18; D gene: TRBD2
CDR3 DNA: TGTGCCAGCAGTTCAGGACAGCTTCAGCCCCAGCATTTT; CDR3 protein: CASSSGQLQPQHF; J gene: TRBJ1-5; clone size: NA; V gene: TRBV27; D gene: NA
CDR3 DNA: TGCAGTGCTAGAGCCGACTACCAGGGCGAGACCCAGTACTTC; CDR3 protein: CSARADYQGETQYF; J gene: TRBJ2-5; clone size: many; V gene: TRBV20-1; D gene: NA
CDR3 DNA: TGCGCCAGCAGCTTGGAACCTAGTTTGAATGAGCAGTTCTTC; CDR3 protein: CASSLEPSLNEQFF; J gene: TRBJ2-1; clone size: many; V gene: TRBV5-1; D gene: NA
CDR3 DNA: TGCGCCAGCAGCTTGTCAGCGGGAGGGGGAAACATTCAGTACTTC; CDR3 protein: CASSLSAGGGNIQYF; J gene: TRBJ2-4; clone size: many; V gene: TRBV5-1; D gene: TRBD2
CDR3 DNA: TGTGCCAGCAGCTTAGCCGGGACAGGGGGCTGGCACACTGAAGCTTTCTTT; CDR3 protein: CASSLAGTGGWHTEAFF; J gene: TRBJ1-1; clone size: many; V gene: TRBV11-1; D gene: TRBD1
CDR3 DNA: TGTGCCAGCAGTACGACAGGGATGGAGACCCAGTACTTC; CDR3 protein: CASSTTGMETQYF; J gene: TRBJ2-5; clone size: many; V gene: TRBV2; D gene: TRBD1
CDR3 DNA: TGCAGTGCTAATTCAGCAGATACGCAGTATTTT; CDR3 protein: CSANSADTQYF; J gene: TRBJ2-3; clone size: NA; V gene: TRBV20-1; D gene: NA
CDR3 DNA: TGCGCCAGCAGCTTGGTCCCGATCCCTCCCTATGAGCAGTTCTTC; CDR3 protein: CASSLVPIPPYEQFF; J gene: TRBJ2-1; clone size: NA; V gene: TRBV5-1; D gene: NA
CDR3 DNA: TGTGCCAGCAGCTTAGGGGGAAGCTTAGAGACCCAGTACTTC; CDR3 protein: CASSLGGSLETQYF; J gene: TRBJ2-5; clone size: many; V gene: TRBV7-2; D gene: NA
CDR3 DNA: TGTGCCAGCAGTTACTCGGGGAGCGACTCTGGAAACACCATATATTTT; CDR3 protein: CASSYSGSDSGNTIYF; J gene: TRBJ1-3; clone size: few; V gene: TRBV6-5; D gene: NA
CDR3 DNA: TGTGCCAGCAGCCCGGGACTAGCGGGACGTATCCAAGAGACCCAGTACTTC; CDR3 protein: CASSPGLAGRIQETQYF; J gene: TRBJ2-5; clone size: many; V gene: TRBV7-7; D gene: TRBD2
CDR3 DNA: TGTGCCCGTGCGGGAGGCGGGATCTACAATGAGCAGTTCTTC; CDR3 protein: CARAGGGIYNEQFF; J gene: TRBJ2-1; clone size: many; V gene: TRBV30; D gene: TRBD2
CDR3 DNA: TGTGCCAGCAGTATCCAGCCAGGGGGCGGAGGAACTGAAGCTTTCTTT; CDR3 protein: CASSIQPGGGGTEAFF; J gene: TRBJ1-1; clone size: many; V gene: TRBV12-3/TRBV12-4; D gene: TRBD1
CDR3 DNA: TGTGCCAGCCAGACAGGTCTCCTTAACACTGAAGCTTTCTTT; CDR3 protein: CASQTGLLNTEAFF; J gene: TRBJ1-1; clone size: NA; V gene: TRBV12-3/TRBV12-4; D gene: NA
CDR3 DNA: TGTGCCAGCAGCTCCAGGACAGGCCACTACGAGCAGTACTTC; CDR3 protein: CASSSRTGHYEQYF; J gene: TRBJ2-7; clone size: NA; V gene: TRBV7-9; D gene: TRBD1
CDR3 DNA: TGTGCCTGGAGTGTAAGTTCCGGTAGCAATCAGCCCCAGCATTTT; CDR3 protein: CAWSVSSGSNQPQHF; J gene: TRBJ1-5; clone size: many; V gene: TRBV30; D gene: NA
CDR3 DNA: TGCAGTGCTAGAGGCCCTCGGGAGACCCAGTACTTC; CDR3 protein: CSARGPRETQYF; J gene: TRBJ2-5; clone size: many; V gene: TRBV20-1; D gene: NA
CDR3 DNA: TGTGCCAGCAGGATGGGGCAGACCTACAATGAGCAGTTCTTC; CDR3 protein: CASRMGQTYNEQFF; J gene: TRBJ2-1; clone size: many; V gene: TRBV6-1; D gene: NA
CDR3 DNA: TGTGCCAGTAGTGCGGTAGGACAGGGAAGAGACGCTTTCTTT; CDR3 protein: CASSAVGQGRDAFF; J gene: TRBJ1-1; clone size: few; V gene: TRBV19; D gene: TRBD1
CDR3 DNA: TGTGCCAGCAGTGTGGACAGTCGCAATCAGCCCCAGCATTTT; CDR3 protein: CASSVDSRNQPQHF; J gene: TRBJ1-5; clone size: many; V gene: TRBV2; D gene: NA
CDR3 DNA: TGTGCCAGTAGTATGCCGGGGTCTGGAGAGACCCAGTACTTC; CDR3 protein: CASSMPGSGETQYF; J gene: TRBJ2-5; clone size: NA; V gene: TRBV19; D gene: NA
CDR3 DNA: TGCGCCAGCAGCTTATCCAATGAGCAGTTCTTC; CDR3 protein: CASSLSNEQFF; J gene: TRBJ2-1; clone size: many; V gene: TRBV5-1; D gene: NA
CDR3 DNA: TGTGCCAGCAGCTTCGGGGTAGCGGGAGCAGATACGCAGTATTTT; CDR3 protein: CASSFGVAGADTQYF; J gene: TRBJ2-3; clone size: NA; V gene: TRBV5-4; D gene: TRBD2
CDR3 DNA: TGCGCCAGCAGCTCCGGGACGTCCCCAGATACGCAGTATTTT; CDR3 protein: CASSSGTSPDTQYF; J gene: TRBJ2-3; clone size: few; V gene: TRBV5-1; D gene: NA
CDR3 DNA: TGTGCCAGCAGTTTATGGGGAGGGATCCCCTACGAGCAGTACTTC; CDR3 protein: CASSLWGGIPYEQYF; J gene: TRBJ2-7; clone size: many; V gene: TRBV28; D gene: TRBD2
CDR3 DNA: TGTGCCAGCAGAGAGGCGCACACAGATACGCAGTATTTT; CDR3 protein: CASREAHTDTQYF; J gene: TRBJ2-3; clone size: few; V gene: TRBV7-9; D gene: NA
CDR3 DNA: TGTGCCAGCAGCGTAGGGGCTAGCACGACCGGGGAGCTGTTTTTT; CDR3 protein: CASSVGASTTGELFF; J gene: TRBJ2-2; clone size: NA; V gene: TRBV9; D gene: NA
CDR3 DNA: NA; CDR3 protein: CASSLVGAGSDF; J gene: TRBJ1-3; clone size: NA; V gene: TRBV7-8; D gene: NA
CDR3 DNA: TGCGCCAGCAGCTCAAGCGGGAGTTCCAGCTACGAGCAGTACTTC; CDR3 protein: CASSSSGSSSYEQYF; J gene: TRBJ2-7; clone size: NA; V gene: TRBV5-1; D gene: TRBD2
CDR3 DNA: TGTGCCAGCAGCCGCTTTGACAGGCGGAGCTCCTACGAGCAGTACTTC; CDR3 protein: CASSRFDRRSSYEQYF; J gene: TRBJ2-7; clone size: many; V gene: TRBV7-2; D gene: NA
CDR3 DNA: TGCAGCGTTGAAGGGCGATCTCCTCTGAACACCGGGGAGCTGTTTTTT; CDR3 protein: CSVEGRSPLNTGELFF; J gene: TRBJ2-2; clone size: few; V gene: TRBV29-1; D gene: NA
CDR3 DNA: TGTGCCAGCAGCGGAACAGCGGGGTTGAACACCGGGGAGCTGTTTTTT; CDR3 protein: CASSGTAGLNTGELFF; J gene: TRBJ2-2; clone size: many; V gene: TRBV2; D gene: TRBD2
CDR3 DNA: TGTGCCAGCAGCTTTCCGGGCCCTTTGGGTGAGCAGTACTTC; CDR3 protein: CASSFPGPLGEQYF; J gene: TRBJ2-7; clone size: few; V gene: TRBV7-8; D gene: NA
CDR3 DNA: TGTGCCAGCAGTGACGGGGTGAGACGCTACGAGCAGTACTTC; CDR3 protein: CASSDGVRRYEQYF; J gene: TRBJ2-7; clone size: NA; V gene: TRBV2; D gene: NA
CDR3 DNA: TGTGCCAGCAGCCCGCGGGAGCTCTCCTACAATGAGCAGTTCTTC; CDR3 protein: CASSPRELSYNEQFF; J gene: TRBJ2-1; clone size: few; V gene: TRBV13; D gene: TRBD2
CDR3 DNA: TGTGCCAGCAGTTTAGTGCAGCTGAGAGACTCTGGAAACACCATATATTTT; CDR3 protein: CASSLVQLRDSGNTIYF; J gene: TRBJ1-3; clone size: few; V gene: TRBV28; D gene: NA